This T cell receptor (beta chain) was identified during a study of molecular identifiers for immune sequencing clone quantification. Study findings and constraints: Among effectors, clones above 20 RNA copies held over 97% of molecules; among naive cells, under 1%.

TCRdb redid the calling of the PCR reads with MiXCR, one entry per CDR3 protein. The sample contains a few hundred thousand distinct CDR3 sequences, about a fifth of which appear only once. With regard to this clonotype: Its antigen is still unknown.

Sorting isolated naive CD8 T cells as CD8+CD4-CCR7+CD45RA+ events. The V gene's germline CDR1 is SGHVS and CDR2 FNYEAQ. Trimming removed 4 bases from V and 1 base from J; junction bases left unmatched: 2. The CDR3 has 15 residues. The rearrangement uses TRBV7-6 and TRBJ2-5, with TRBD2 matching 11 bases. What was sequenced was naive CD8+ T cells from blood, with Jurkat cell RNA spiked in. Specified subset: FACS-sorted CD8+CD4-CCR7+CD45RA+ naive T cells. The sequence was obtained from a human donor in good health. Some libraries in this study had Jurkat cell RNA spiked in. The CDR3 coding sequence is TGTGCCAGCAGCTCGCTAGCGGGGGGCCAAGAGACCCAGTACTTC. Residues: CASSSLAGGQETQYF.